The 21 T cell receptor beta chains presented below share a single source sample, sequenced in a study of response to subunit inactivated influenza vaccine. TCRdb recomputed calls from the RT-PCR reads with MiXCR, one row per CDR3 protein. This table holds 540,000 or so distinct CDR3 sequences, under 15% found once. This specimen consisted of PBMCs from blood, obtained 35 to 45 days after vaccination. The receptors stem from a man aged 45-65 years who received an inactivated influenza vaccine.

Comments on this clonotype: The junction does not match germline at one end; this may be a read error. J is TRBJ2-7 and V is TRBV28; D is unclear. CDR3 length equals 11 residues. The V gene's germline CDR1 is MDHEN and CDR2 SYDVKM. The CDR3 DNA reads TGTGCCAGCAGTCTCACCTACGGGCAGTACTTC. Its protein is CASSLTYGQYF.

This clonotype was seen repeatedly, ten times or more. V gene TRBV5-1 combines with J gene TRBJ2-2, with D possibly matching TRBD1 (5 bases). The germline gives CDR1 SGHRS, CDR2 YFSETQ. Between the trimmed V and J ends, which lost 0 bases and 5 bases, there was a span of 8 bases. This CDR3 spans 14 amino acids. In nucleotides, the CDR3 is TGCGCCAGCAGCTTGGCAGGACAAACCGGGGAGCTGTTTTTT. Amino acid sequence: CASSLAGQTGELFF.

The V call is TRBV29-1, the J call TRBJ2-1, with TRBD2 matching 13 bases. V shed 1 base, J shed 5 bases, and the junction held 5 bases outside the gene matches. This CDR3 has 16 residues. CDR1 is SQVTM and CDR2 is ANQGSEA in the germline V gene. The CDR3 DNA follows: TGCAGCGTTGAAGCCGTGGGACTAGCGGGACACAATGAGCAGTTCTTC. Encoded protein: CSVEAVGLAGHNEQFF.

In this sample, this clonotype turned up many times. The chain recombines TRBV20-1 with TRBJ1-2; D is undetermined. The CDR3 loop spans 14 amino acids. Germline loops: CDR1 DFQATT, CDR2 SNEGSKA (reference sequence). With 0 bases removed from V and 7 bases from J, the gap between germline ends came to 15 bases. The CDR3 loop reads CSARDRSVMAGYTF. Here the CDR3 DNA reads TGCAGTGCTAGAGATAGATCCGTAATGGCTGGCTACACCTTC.

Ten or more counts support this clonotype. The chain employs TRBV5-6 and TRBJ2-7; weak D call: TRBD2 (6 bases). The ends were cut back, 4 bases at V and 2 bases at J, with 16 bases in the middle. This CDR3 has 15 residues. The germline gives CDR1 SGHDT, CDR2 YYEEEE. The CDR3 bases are TGTGCCAGCAGCAAACCGGGACTCGATACCTACGAGCAGTACTTC. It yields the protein CASSKPGLDTYEQYF.

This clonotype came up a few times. CDR3 residues: CASSPGHLGRNIQYF. In DNA form, the CDR3 reads TGTGCCAGCAGCCCGGGACACCTAGGGAGAAACATTCAGTACTTC. The chain recombines TRBV6-1 with TRBJ2-4; tentative D call: TRBD1 (6 bases). Trimming took off 6 bases at V and 6 bases at J, with 18 bases between the two ends. There are 15 residues in the CDR3. Germline V gene sequence: CDR1 MNHNS, CDR2 SASEGT.

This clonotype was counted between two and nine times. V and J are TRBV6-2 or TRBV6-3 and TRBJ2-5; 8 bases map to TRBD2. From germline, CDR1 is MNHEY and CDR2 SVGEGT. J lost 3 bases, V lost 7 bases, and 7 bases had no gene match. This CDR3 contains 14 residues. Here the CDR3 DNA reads TGTGCCAGCACCAACGGGGGGGGGGAAGAGACCCAGTACTTC. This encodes CASTNGGGEETQYF.

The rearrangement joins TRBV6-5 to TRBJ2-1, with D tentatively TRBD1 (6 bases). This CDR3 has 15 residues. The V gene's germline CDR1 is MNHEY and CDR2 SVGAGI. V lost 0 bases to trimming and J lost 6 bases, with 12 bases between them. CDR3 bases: TGTGCCAGCAGTTACTCGACGCAGGGGATCAATGAGCAGTTCTTC. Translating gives CASSYSTQGINEQFF.

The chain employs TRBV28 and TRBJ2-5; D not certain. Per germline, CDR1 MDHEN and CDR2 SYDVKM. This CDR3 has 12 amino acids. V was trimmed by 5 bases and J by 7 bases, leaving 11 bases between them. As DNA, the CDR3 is TGTGCCAGCAGTCCACCAGTTGGGACCCAGTACTTC. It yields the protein CASSPPVGTQYF. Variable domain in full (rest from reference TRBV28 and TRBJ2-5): DVKVTQSSRYLVKRTGEKVFLECVQDMDHENMFWYRQDPGLGLRLIYFSYDVKMKEKGDIPEGYSVSREKKERFSLILESASTNQTSMYLCASSPPVGTQYFGPGTRLLVL.

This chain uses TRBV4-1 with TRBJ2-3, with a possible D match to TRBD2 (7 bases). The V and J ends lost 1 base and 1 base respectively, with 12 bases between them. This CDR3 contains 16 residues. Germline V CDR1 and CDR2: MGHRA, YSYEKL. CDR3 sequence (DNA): TGCGCCAGCAGCCAAGCTAGGGGGGGAGGCACAGATACGCAGTATTTT. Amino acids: CASSQARGGGTDTQYF.

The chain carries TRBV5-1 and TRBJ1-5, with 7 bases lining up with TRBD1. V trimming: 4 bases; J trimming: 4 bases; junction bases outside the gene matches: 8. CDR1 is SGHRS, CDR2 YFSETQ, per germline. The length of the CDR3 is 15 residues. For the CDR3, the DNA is TGCGCCAGCAGCCGGGGGCCAGGGGGGAATCAGCCCCAGCATTTT. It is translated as CASSRGPGGNQPQHF.

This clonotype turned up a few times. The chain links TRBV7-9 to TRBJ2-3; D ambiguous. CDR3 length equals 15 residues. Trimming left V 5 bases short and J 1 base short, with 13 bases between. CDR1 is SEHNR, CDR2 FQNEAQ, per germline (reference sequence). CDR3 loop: CASSQEFDGTDTQYF. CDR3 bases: TGTGCCAGCAGCCAAGAGTTTGACGGCACAGATACGCAGTATTTT.

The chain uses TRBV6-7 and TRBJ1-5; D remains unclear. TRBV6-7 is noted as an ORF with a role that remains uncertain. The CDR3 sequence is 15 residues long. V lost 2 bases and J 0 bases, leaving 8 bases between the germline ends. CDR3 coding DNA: TGTGCCAGCAGTTACAAAGGCGATAGCAATCAGCCCCAGCATTTT. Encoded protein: CASSYKGDSNQPQHF.

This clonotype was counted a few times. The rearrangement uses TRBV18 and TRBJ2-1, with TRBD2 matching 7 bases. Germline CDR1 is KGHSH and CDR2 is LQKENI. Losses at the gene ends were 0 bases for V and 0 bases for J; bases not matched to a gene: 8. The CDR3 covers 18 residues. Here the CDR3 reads CASSPPWREGSSYNEQFF. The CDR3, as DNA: TGTGCCAGCTCACCACCTTGGAGGGAGGGGAGCTCCTACAATGAGCAGTTCTTC.

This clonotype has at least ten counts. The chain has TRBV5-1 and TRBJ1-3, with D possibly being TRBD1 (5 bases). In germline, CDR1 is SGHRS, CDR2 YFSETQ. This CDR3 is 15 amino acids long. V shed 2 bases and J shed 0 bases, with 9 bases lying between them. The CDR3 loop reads CASSLTGVSGNTIYF. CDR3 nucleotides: TGCGCCAGCAGCTTAACAGGAGTCTCTGGAAACACCATATATTTT. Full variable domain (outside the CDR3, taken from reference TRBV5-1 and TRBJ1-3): KAGVTQTPRYLIKTRGQQVTLSCSPISGHRSVSWYQQTPGQGLQFLFEYFSETQRNKGNFPGRFSGRQFSNSRSEMNVSTLELGDSALYLCASSLTGVSGNTIYFGEGSWLTVV.

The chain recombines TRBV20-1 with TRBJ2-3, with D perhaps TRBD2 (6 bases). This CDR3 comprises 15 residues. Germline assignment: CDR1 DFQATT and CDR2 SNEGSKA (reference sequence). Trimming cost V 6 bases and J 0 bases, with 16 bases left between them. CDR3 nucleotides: TGCAGTGCGGTTACTAGCAGTACTAGCACAGATACGCAGTATTTT. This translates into CSAVTSSTSTDTQYF.

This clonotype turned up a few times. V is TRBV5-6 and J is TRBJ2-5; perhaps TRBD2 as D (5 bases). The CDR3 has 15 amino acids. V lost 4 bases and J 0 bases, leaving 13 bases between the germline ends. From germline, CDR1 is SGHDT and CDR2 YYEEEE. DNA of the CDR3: TGTGCCAGCAGCCACCGGACTCCCTACCAAGAGACCCAGTACTTC. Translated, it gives CASSHRTPYQETQYF. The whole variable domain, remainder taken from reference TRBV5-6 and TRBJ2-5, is DAGVTQSPTHLIKTRGQQVTLRCSPKSGHDTVSWYQQALGQGPQFIFQYYEEEERQRGNFPDRFSGHQFPNYSSELNVNALLLGDSALYLCASSHRTPYQETQYFGPGTRLLVL.

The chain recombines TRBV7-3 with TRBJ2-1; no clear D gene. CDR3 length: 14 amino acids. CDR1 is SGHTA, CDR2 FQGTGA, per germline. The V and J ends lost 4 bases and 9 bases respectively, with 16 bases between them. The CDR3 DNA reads TGTGCCAGCAGCTACGGACCGGCCGGCGGTGAGCAGTTCTTC. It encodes CASSYGPAGGEQFF.

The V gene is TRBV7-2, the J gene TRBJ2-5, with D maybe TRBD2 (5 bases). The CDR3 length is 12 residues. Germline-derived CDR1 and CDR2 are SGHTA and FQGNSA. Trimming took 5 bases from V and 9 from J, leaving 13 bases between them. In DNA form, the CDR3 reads TGTGCCAGCAGCCCCCGTGGAGCGGCCCAGTACTTC. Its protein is CASSPRGAAQYF.

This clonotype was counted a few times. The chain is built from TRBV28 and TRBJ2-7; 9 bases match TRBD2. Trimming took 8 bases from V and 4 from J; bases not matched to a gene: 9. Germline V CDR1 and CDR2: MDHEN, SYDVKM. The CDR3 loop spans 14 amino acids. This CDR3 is CASHHSGRGYEQYF. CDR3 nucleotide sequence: TGTGCCAGCCACCATAGCGGGAGAGGATACGAGCAGTACTTC.

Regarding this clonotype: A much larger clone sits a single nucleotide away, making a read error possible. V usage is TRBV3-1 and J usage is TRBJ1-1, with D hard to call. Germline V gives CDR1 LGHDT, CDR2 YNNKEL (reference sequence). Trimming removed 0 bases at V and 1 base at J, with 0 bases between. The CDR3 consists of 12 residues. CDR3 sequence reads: CASSQENTEAFF. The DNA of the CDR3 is TGTGCCAGCAGCCAAGAGAACACTGAAGCTTTCTTT.